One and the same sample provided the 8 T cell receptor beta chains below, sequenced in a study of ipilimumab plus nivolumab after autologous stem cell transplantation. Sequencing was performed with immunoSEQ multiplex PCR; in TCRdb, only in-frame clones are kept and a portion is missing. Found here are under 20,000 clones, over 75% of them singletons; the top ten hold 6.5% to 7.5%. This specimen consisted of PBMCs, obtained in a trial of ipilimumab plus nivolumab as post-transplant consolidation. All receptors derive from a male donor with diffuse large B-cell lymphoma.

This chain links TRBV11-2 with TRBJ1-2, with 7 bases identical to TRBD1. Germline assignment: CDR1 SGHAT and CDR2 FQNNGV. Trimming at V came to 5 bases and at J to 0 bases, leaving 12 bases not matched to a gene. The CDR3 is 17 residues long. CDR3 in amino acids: CASSQVPGQWSNYGYTF. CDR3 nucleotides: TGTGCCAGCAGCCAAGTCCCGGGACAGTGGTCTAACTATGGCTACACCTTC.

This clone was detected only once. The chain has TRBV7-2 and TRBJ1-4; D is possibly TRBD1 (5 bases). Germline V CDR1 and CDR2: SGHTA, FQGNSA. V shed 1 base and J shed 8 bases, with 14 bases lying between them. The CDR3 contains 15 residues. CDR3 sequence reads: CASSLGQGSAEKLFF. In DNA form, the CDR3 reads TGTGCCAGCAGCTTAGGGCAGGGCAGTGCGGAAAAACTGTTTTTT.

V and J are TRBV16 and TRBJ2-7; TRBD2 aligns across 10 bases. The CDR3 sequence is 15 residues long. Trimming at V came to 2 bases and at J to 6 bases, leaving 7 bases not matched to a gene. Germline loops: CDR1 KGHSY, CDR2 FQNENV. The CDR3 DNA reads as TGTGCCAGCAGCCAACCCGGGACTAGCGAAAGCGAGCAGTACTTC. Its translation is CASSQPGTSESEQYF.

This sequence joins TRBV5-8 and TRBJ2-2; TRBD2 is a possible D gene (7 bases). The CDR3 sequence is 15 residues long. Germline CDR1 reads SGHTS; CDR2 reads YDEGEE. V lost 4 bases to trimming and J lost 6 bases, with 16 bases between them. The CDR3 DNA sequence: TGTGCCAGCAGCGGGAGGGGGTTCAACGCCGGGGAGCTGTTTTTT. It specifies CASSGRGFNAGELFF.

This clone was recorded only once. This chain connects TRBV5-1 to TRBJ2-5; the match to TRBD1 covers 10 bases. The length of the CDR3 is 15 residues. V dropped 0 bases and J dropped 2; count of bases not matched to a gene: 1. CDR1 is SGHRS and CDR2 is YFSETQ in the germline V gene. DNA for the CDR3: TGCGCCAGCAGCTTGGGGACAGGGGGGCAAGAGACCCAGTACTTC. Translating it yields CASSLGTGGQETQYF.

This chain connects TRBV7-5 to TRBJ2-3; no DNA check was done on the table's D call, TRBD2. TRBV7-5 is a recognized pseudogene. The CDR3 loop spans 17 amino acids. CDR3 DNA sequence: TGTGTCAGAAGTTCTTACGACGGACCGAGGGGCACAGATACGCAGTATTTT. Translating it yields CVRSSYDGPRGTDTQYF.

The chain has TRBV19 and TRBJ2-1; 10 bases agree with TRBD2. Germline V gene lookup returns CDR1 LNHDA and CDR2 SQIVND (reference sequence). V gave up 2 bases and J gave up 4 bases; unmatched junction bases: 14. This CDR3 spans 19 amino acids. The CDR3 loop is CASSILELPSGGGYNEQFF. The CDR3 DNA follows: TGTGCCAGTAGTATATTGGAACTGCCTAGCGGGGGTGGGTACAATGAGCAGTTCTTC.

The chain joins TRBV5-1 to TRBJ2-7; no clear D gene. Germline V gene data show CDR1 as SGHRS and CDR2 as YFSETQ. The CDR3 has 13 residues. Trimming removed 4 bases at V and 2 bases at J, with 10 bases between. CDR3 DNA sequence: TGCGCCAGCAGCCCCGGTCCGGCCTACGAGCAGTACTTC. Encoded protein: CASSPGPAYEQYF.